This T cell receptor beta chain was documented in a study of blood T cells in healthy people across ages. The wider study: Researchers report that template switching captured about one barcoded beta molecule per two T cells.

CDR1 and CDR2 (germline): SGHKS, YYEKEE (reference sequence). This CDR3 is built from 15 residues. Trimming left V 2 bases short and J 0 bases short, with 9 bases between. Then a second PCR, running roughly 6 to 12 cycles, was carried out with a sample-barcoded 5' primer and a J-beta primer mix. TCRdb reanalysed the 5' RACE reads using MiXCR and keeps one entry per CDR3 protein. Of hundreds of thousands of distinct CDR3 sequences in the sample, around 36% were seen once. Sample: blood. This sequence was found in a man between 18 and 29 years old in good health. The gene calls are TRBV5-5 and TRBJ2-1; tentatively, D is TRBD1 (6 bases). CDR3 sequence reads: CASSFAGASYNEQFF. The CDR3 nucleotides are TGTGCCAGCAGCTTCGCAGGGGCCTCCTACAATGAGCAGTTCTTC.